These 27 T cell receptor beta chains were all obtained from the same sample, sequenced in a study of monozygotic twins with inflammatory bowel disease (dated by TCRdb to 2018 to 2020). Libraries were made using 5' RACE. The sequencer was an Illumina HiSeq 2500. TCRdb reprocessed the reads and assigns one entry to each CDR3 protein sequence, leaving out DNA. The table kept for this sample lists 150,000 to 200,000 distinct CDR3 sequences. Together, the top ten hold less than 7.5% of the sample. The sequenced material came from blood. Receptors were obtained from a human donor with ulcerative colitis or Crohn's disease, or a healthy co-twin of an affected twin (not recorded which).

The chain carries TRBV7-8 and TRBJ2-7; TCRdb calls TRBD2, which cannot be checked without DNA. The CDR3 extends over 14 amino acids. The V gene's germline CDR1 is SGHVS and CDR2 FQNEAQ. The CDR3 region is CASSLGGPTGEQYF. Drawing the rest from reference TRBV7-8 and TRBJ2-7, the complete variable domain is GAGVSQSPRYKVAKRGQDVALRCDPISGHVSLFWYQQALGQGPEFLTYFQNEAQLDKSGLPSDRFFAERPEGSVSTLKIQRTQQEDSAVYLCASSLGGPTGEQYFGPGTRLTVT.

This sequence joins TRBV11-2 and TRBJ1-6; the D call of TRBD1 rests on TCRdb alone, since no DNA is present to check it. The CDR3 is made up of 15 amino acids. CDR1 and CDR2 (germline): SGHAT, FQNNGV. CDR3 region: CASSLETGGMGALHF.

The chain uses TRBV6-6 and TRBJ2-7; TCRdb's D gene call, TRBD1, goes unchecked for lack of DNA. CDR1 is MNHNY and CDR2 is SVGAGI in the germline V gene (reference sequence). CDR3 length equals 14 residues. The CDR3 sequence: CASSPRADSYEQYF.

This chain joins TRBV4-1 and TRBJ2-1; the TCRdb call, TRBD2, lacks DNA for checking. Germline-derived CDR1 and CDR2 are MGHRA and YSYEKL. This CDR3 is built from 16 residues. This CDR3 is CASSHRGLAGFNEQFF.

The chain employs TRBV4-1 and TRBJ2-3; TCRdb picks TRBD1, but there is no DNA to check that call. The CDR3 has 16 residues. Germline CDR1 MGHRA, CDR2 YSYEKL. This CDR3 reads CASSPRDRGGADTQYF.

The J gene is TRBJ2-5, the V gene TRBV7-2; absent DNA, TCRdb's TRBD2 call cannot be checked. The germline V gene encodes CDR1 SGHTA and CDR2 FQGNSA. This CDR3 is 15 amino acids long. The CDR3 sequence is CASSLGGLDQETQYF.

The V gene is TRBV6-2 or TRBV6-3, the J gene TRBJ2-2; the TCRdb call, TRBD1, lacks DNA for checking. From germline, CDR1 is MNHEY and CDR2 SVGEGT. The CDR3 length is 17 residues. The CDR3 here is CASSYRGRSTNTGELFF.

The genes are TRBV5-1 and TRBJ1-4; TCRdb lists TRBD1, though no DNA is available to test this call. This CDR3 is built from 16 residues. The germline gives CDR1 SGHRS, CDR2 YFSETQ. The CDR3 protein is CASSFGRGQTNEKLFF.

The chain joins TRBV20-1 to TRBJ1-1; TCRdb's assignment of TRBD1 cannot be checked, as there is no DNA. The CDR3 totals 13 residues. Germline V gene lookup returns CDR1 DFQATT and CDR2 SNEGSKA (reference sequence). CDR3: CSAWDSQNTEAFF.

This chain uses TRBV7-9 with TRBJ2-3; TCRdb selects TRBD2, and the lack of DNA leaves this call unchecked. CDR3 size: 15 residues. Germline CDR1 reads SEHNR; CDR2 reads FQNEAQ (reference sequence). The CDR3 sequence: CASSRGRESTDTQYF.

The rearrangement links TRBV7-2 to TRBJ2-1; TCRdb names TRBD1, which stays unverified in the absence of DNA. The CDR3 extends over 18 amino acids. Germline lookup yields CDR1 SGHTA and CDR2 FQGNSA. The CDR3 reads CASSLAPGSRSSYNEQFF. The full variable domain, completed using reference TRBV7-2 and TRBJ2-1, is GAGVSQSPSNKVTEKGKDVELRCDPISGHTALYWYRQSLGQGLEFLIYFQGNSAPDKSGLPSDRFSAERTGGSVSTLTIQRTQQEDSAVYLCASSLAPGSRSSYNEQFFGPGTRLTVL.

The V gene is TRBV5-1, the J gene TRBJ1-3; TCRdb's D gene call, TRBD1, goes unchecked for lack of DNA. The CDR3 sequence is 16 residues long. The germline V gene encodes CDR1 SGHRS and CDR2 YFSETQ. The CDR3 here is CASSLDTGGAGNTIYF.

V usage is TRBV20-1 and J usage is TRBJ1-5; lacking DNA, the TRBD1 call made by TCRdb goes unchecked. CDR3 length equals 16 residues. Germline CDR1 is DFQATT and CDR2 is SNEGSKA (reference sequence). The CDR3: CSARVPGTVGVSPQHF.

This sequence joins TRBV4-1 and TRBJ2-2. In germline, CDR1 is MGHRA, CDR2 YSYEKL. CDR3 length: 15 residues. The CDR3 spells CASSQENRNTGELFF.

This chain uses TRBV10-3 with TRBJ1-2. The CDR3 is made up of 12 amino acids. CDR1 ENHRY and CDR2 SYGVKD come from the germline V gene. The CDR3 is CAISEQSEGYTF.

The chain's CDR3 is CASSSTWTQKNEKLFF. The rearrangement joins TRBV12-3 or TRBV12-4 to TRBJ1-4. This CDR3 comprises 16 residues.

The J gene is TRBJ2-3, the V gene TRBV5-6; the D call of TRBD2 rests on TCRdb alone, since no DNA is present to check it. CDR1 is SGHDT, CDR2 YYEEEE, per germline. CDR3 length: 16 amino acids. CDR3: CASSTERERTTDTQYF.

The chain carries TRBV19 and TRBJ1-6. The CDR3 covers 13 residues. The germline CDR1 and CDR2 sequences are LNHDA and SQIVND (reference sequence). CDR3 region: CASKGRIISPLHF.

The rearrangement uses TRBV20-1 and TRBJ1-2; TCRdb's D call of TRBD1 is untestable without DNA. The germline V gene encodes CDR1 DFQATT and CDR2 SNEGSKA (reference sequence). This CDR3 region has 12 residues. The CDR3 sequence: CSVSRDRYGYTF.

The CDR3 spells CASSLGGSQGRGNIQYF. This sequence joins TRBV7-2 and TRBJ2-4; TCRdb reports TRBD1, a call that lacks DNA to check it against. Germline CDR1 reads SGHTA; CDR2 reads FQGNSA. The CDR3 is 17 amino acids.

The chain couples TRBV4-3 to TRBJ1-2; TCRdb reports TRBD1, a call that lacks DNA to check it against. The CDR3 is made up of 16 amino acids. The V gene's germline CDR1 is LGHNA and CDR2 YSLEER. CDR3 sequence: CASSQENRGQNYGYTF.

The rearrangement uses TRBV10-3 and TRBJ2-1; TCRdb designates TRBD1, a call that cannot be tested without DNA. Germline CDR1 is ENHRY and CDR2 is SYGVKD. CDR3 length: 14 amino acids. The CDR3 sequence is CAIDQGPSYNEQFF.

The chain has TRBV28 and TRBJ2-7; as DNA is missing, the TRBD1 call by TCRdb cannot be tested. The V gene's germline CDR1 is MDHEN and CDR2 SYDVKM. CDR3 length: 14 residues. This chain's CDR3 is CASSFGQVSYEQYF.

The chain carries TRBV7-8 and TRBJ2-2; TCRdb designates TRBD2, a call that cannot be tested without DNA. The CDR3 has 15 amino acids. Per the germline V gene, CDR1 is SGHVS and CDR2 is FQNEAQ. CDR3 sequence reads: CASSLGREETGELFF. The full variable domain, with the rest looked up from reference TRBV7-8 and TRBJ2-2, is GAGVSQSPRYKVAKRGQDVALRCDPISGHVSLFWYQQALGQGPEFLTYFQNEAQLDKSGLPSDRFFAERPEGSVSTLKIQRTQQEDSAVYLCASSLGREETGELFFGEGSRLTVL.

The J gene is TRBJ1-2, the V gene TRBV14; TCRdb returns TRBD1, unconfirmable since there is no DNA. The germline V gene encodes CDR1 SGHDN and CDR2 FVKESK. This CDR3 is built from 13 residues. The CDR3 spells CASSQAGDYGYTF.

The V gene is TRBV29-1, the J gene TRBJ2-3; TCRdb selects TRBD2, and the lack of DNA leaves this call unchecked. Per the germline V gene, CDR1 is SQVTM and CDR2 is ANQGSEA. This CDR3 is built from 14 residues. The CDR3 sequence is CSVDGTRTTDTQYF.

The V call is TRBV4-1, the J call TRBJ2-5; TCRdb's D call, TRBD1, is unchecked because there is no DNA. This CDR3 comprises 12 residues. Looked up from germline, CDR1 is MGHRA and CDR2 is YSYEKL. The CDR3 region is CASLTGRETQYF.